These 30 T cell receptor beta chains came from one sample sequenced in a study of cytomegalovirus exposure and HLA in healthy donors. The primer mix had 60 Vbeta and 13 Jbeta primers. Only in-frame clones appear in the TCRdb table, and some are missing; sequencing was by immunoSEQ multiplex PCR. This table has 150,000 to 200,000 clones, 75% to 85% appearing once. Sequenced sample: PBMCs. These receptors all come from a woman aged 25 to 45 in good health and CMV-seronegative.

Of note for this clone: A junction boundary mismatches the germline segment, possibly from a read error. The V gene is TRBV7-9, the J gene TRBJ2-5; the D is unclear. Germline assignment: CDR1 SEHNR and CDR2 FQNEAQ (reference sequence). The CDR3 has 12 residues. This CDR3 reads CSSSTPLGTQYF. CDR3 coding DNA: TGTTCCAGCAGCACTCCCCTAGGGACCCAGTACTTC.

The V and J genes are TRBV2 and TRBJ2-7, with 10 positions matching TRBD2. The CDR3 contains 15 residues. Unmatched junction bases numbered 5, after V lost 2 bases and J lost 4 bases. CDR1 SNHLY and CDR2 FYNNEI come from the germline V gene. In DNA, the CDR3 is TGTGCCAGCAGTGAACAGGCTAGCGGGGGTTACGAGCAGTACTTC. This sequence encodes CASSEQASGGYEQYF.

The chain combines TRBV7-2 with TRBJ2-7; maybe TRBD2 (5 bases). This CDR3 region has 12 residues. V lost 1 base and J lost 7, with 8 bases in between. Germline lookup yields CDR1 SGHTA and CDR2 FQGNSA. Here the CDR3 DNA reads TGTGCCAGCAGCTTAGTGAGGACTGAGCAGTACTTC. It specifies CASSLVRTEQYF. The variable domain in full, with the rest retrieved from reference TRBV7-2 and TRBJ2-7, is GAGVSQSPSNKVTEKGKDVELRCDPISGHTALYWYRQSLGQGLEFLIYFQGNSAPDKSGLPSDRFSAERTGGSVSTLTIQRTQQEDSAVYLCASSLVRTEQYFGPGTRLTVT.

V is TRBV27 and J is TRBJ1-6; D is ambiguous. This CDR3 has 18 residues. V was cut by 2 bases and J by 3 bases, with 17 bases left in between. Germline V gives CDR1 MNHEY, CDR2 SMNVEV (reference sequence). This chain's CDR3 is CASSLTLRAASYNSPLHF. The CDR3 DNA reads TGTGCCAGCAGTTTAACCTTGAGGGCAGCAAGCTATAATTCACCCCTCCACTTT.

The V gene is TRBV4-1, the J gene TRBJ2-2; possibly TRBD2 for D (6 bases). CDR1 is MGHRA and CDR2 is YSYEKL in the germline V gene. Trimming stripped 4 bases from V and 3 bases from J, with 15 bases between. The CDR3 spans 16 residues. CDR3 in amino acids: CASSLEGTGDTGELFF. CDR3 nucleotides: TGCGCCAGCAGCCTGGAGGGGACGGGGGACACCGGGGAGCTGTTTTTT.

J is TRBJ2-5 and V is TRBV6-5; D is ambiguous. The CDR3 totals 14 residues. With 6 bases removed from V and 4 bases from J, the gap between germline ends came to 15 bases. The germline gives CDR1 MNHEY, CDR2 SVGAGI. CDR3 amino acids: CASSRRLVGETQYF. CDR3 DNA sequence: TGTGCCAGCAGCCGCAGGCTCGTCGGAGAGACCCAGTACTTC.

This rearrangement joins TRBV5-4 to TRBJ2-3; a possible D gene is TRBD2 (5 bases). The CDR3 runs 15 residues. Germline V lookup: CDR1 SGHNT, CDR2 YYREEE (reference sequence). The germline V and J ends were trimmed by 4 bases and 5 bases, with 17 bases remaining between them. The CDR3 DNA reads TGTGCCAGCAGCCCCGGGATTCGAGGTGGAGATACGCAGTATTTT. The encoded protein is CASSPGIRGGDTQYF.

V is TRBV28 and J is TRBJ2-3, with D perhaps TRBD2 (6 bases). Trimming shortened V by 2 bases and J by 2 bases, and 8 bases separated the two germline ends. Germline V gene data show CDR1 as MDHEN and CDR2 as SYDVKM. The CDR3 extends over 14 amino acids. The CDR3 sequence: CASSLAGITDTQYF. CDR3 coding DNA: TGTGCCAGCAGTTTAGCGGGAATCACAGATACGCAGTATTTT.

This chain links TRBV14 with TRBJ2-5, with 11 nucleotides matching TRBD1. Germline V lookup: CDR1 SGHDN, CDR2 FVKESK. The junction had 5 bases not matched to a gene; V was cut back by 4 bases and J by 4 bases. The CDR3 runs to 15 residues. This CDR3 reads CASSLGTGGRETQYF. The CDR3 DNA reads TGTGCCAGCAGCCTGGGGACAGGGGGGCGAGAGACCCAGTACTTC.

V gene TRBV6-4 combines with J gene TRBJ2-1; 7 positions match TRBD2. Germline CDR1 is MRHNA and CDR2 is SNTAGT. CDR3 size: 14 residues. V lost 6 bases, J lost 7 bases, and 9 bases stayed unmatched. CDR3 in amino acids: CASRETSLINEQFF. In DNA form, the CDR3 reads TGTGCCAGCAGAGAGACTAGCCTTATTAATGAGCAGTTCTTC.

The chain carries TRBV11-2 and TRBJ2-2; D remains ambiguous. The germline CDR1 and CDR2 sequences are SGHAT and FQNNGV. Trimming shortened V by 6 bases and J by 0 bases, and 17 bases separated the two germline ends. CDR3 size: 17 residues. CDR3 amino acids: CASRSDMGNANTGELFF. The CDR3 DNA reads TGTGCCAGCAGATCTGACATGGGCAATGCGAACACCGGGGAGCTGTTTTTT.

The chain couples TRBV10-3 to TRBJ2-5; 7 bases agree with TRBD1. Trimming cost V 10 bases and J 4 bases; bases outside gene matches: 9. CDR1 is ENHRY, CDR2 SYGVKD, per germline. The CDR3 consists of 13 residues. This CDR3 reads CATENGTAETQYF. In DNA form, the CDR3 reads TGTGCCACTGAGAACGGGACAGCAGAGACCCAGTACTTC.

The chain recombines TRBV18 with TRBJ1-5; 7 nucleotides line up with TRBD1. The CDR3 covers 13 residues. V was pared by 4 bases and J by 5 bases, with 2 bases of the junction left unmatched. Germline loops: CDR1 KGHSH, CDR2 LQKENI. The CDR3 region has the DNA TGTGCCAGCTCACAGGGGGCGGATCAGCCCCAGCATTTT. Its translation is CASSQGADQPQHF.

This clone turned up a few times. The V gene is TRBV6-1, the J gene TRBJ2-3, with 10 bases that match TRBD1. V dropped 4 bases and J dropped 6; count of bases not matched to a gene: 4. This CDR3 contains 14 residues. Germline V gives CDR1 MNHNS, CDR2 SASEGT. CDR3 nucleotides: TGTGCCAGCAGTGGACAGGGGGCAGGGGATACGCAGTATTTT. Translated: CASSGQGAGDTQYF.

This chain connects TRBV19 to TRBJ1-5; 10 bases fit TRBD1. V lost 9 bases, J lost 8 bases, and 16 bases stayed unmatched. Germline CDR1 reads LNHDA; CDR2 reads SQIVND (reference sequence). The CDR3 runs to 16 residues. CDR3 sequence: CASNRLGTGEDKPQHF. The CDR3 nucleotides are TGTGCCAGCAACCGACTCGGGACAGGGGAGGATAAGCCCCAGCATTTT. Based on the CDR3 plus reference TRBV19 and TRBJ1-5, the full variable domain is DGGITQSPKYLFRKEGQNVTLSCEQNLNHDAMYWYRQDPGQGLRLIYYSQIVNDFQKGDIAEGYSVSREKKESFPLTVTSAQKNPTAFYLCASNRLGTGEDKPQHFGDGTRLSIL.

This chain's CDR3 is CASTGQGTNTGELFF. As DNA, the CDR3 is TGTGCCAGCACCGGACAGGGGACGAACACCGGGGAGCTGTTTTTT. V and J are TRBV9 and TRBJ2-2, with TRBD1 matching 9 bases. The length of the CDR3 is 15 residues. Germline V gene sequence: CDR1 SGDLS, CDR2 YYNGEE. Losses at the gene ends were 6 bases for V and 0 bases for J; bases not matched to a gene: 3.

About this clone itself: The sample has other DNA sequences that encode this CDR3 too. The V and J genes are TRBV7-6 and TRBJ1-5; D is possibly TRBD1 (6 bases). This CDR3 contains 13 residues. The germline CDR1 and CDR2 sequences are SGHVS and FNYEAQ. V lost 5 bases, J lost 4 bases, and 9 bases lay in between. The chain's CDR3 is CASSRTGNQPQHF. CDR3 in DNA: TGTGCCAGCAGCAGAACAGGGAATCAGCCCCAGCATTTT.

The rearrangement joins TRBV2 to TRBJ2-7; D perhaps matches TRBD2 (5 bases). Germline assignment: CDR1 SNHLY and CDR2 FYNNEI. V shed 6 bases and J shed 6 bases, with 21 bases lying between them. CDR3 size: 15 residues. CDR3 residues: CASRFRGGGGLEQYF. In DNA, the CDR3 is TGTGCCAGCAGATTTCGGGGTGGTGGCGGGCTCGAGCAGTACTTC.

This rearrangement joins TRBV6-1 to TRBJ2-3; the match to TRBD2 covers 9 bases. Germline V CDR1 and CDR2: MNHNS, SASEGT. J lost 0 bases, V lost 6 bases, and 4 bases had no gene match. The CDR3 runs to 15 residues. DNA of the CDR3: TGTGCCAGCAGGAGACTAGCGGATAGCACAGATACGCAGTATTTT. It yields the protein CASRRLADSTDTQYF.

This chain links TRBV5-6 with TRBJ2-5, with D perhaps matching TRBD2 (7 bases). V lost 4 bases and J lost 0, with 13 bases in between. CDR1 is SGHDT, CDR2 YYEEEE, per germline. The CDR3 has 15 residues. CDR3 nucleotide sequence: TGTGCCAGCAGCGAGGGCGGGGGCCACCAAGAGACCCAGTACTTC. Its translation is CASSEGGGHQETQYF.

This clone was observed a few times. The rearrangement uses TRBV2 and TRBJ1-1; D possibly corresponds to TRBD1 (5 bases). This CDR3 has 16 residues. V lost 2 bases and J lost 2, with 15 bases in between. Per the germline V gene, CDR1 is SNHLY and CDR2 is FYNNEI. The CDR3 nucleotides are TGTGCCAGCAGTGAATCGGTAGCGGGGCCCAACACTGAAGCTTTCTTT. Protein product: CASSESVAGPNTEAFF.

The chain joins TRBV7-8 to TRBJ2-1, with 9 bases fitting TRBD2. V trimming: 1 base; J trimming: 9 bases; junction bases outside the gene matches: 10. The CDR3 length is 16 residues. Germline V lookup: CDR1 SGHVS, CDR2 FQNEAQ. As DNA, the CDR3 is TGTGCCAGCAGCTTAGTGGGCGGGAGGGCCTCAGGTGAGCAGTTCTTC. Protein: CASSLVGGRASGEQFF.

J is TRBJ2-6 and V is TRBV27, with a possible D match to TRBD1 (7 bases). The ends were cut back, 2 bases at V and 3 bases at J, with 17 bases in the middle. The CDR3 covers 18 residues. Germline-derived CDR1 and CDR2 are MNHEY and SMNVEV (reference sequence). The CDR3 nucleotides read TGTGCCAGCAGTTTACCCACCAGGGGGGCGGGTGGGGCCAACGTCCTGACTTTC. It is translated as CASSLPTRGAGGANVLTF.

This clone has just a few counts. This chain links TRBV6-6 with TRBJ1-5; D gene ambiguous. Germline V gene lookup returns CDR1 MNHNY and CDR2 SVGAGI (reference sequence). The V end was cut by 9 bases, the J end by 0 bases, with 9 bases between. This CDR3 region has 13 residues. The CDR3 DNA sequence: TGTGCCAGTCAGGACTCTAGCAATCAGCCCCAGCATTTT. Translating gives CASQDSSNQPQHF.

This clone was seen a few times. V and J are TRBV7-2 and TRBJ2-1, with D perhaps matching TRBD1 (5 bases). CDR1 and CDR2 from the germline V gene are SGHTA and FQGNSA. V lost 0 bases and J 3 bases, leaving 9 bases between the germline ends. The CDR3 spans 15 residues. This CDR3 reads CASSLAGDSYNEQFF. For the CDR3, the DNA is TGTGCCAGCAGCTTAGCAGGGGATAGCTACAATGAGCAGTTCTTC.

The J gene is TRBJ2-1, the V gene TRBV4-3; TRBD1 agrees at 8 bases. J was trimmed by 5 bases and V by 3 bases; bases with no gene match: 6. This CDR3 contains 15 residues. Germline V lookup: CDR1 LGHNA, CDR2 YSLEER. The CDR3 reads CASSHSGTGDNEQFF. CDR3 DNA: TGCGCCAGCAGCCACTCCGGGACAGGAGACAATGAGCAGTTCTTC.

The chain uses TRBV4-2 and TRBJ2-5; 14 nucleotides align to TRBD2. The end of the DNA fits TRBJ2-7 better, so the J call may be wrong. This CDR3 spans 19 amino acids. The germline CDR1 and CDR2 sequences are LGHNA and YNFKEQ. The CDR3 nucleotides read TGTGCCAGCAGCCAAGAACCGATGACTAGCGGGAGGGGGGGGATCGAGCAGTACTTC. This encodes CASSQEPMTSGRGGIEQYF.

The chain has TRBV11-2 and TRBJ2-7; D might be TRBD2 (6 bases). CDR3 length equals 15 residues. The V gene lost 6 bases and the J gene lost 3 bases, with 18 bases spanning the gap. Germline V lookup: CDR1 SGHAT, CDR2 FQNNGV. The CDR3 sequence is CASSPGTGEYYEQYF. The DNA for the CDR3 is TGTGCCAGCAGTCCCGGTACGGGGGAGTACTACGAGCAGTACTTC.

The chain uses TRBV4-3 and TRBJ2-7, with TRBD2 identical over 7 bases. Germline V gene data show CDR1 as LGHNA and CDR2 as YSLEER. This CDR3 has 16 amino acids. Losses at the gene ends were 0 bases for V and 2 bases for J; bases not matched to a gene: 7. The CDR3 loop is CASSQDLVGGTYEQYF. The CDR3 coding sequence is TGCGCCAGCAGCCAAGATCTTGTCGGGGGGACCTACGAGCAGTACTTC.

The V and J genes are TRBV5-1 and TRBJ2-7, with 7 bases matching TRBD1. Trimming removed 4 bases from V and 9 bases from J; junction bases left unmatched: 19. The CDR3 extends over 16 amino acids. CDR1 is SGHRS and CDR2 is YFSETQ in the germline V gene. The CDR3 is CASSGQEGTVRFRQYF. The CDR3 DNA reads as TGCGCCAGCAGCGGACAAGAAGGGACAGTGCGGTTTCGGCAGTACTTC.